The clone carrying this T cell receptor (beta chain) has just a few counts. Its specificity is unknown. The data derive from a study of T cells after yellow fever vaccination. Study context: Fractions containing few cells were prepared with SMART-Seq v4 Ultra Low Input.

The CDR3 is 15 residues long. Germline values: CDR1 SEHNR, CDR2 FQNEAQ (reference sequence). V shed 5 bases and J shed 0 bases, with 11 bases lying between them. TCRdb re-derived calls from the 5' RACE reads in MiXCR, one entry per CDR3 protein. The sample carries approximately 300,000 distinct CDR3 sequences, 10% to 15% recorded once. Study-wide results and limits: Some clonotypes, a small share, were shared between CD4 and CD8 compartments. A large majority of primary-vaccination clones showed up again after the booster (approximately 96% CD4, about 90% CD8). Abundant clonotypes from the bulk population could have been carried over as contaminants into FACS-sorted repertoires.

Sequences were derived from CD4+ T cells sorted from PBMCs, sampled 45 days after the yellow fever booster vaccination. The chain combines TRBV7-9 with TRBJ2-1, with D perhaps TRBD1 (5 bases). The clonotype originates from a man aged 25 to 45 who received the YFV17D yellow fever vaccine. The CDR3 loop is CASSVGHSSYNEQFF. In DNA form, the CDR3 reads TGTGCCAGCAGCGTTGGACATAGCTCCTACAATGAGCAGTTCTTC.